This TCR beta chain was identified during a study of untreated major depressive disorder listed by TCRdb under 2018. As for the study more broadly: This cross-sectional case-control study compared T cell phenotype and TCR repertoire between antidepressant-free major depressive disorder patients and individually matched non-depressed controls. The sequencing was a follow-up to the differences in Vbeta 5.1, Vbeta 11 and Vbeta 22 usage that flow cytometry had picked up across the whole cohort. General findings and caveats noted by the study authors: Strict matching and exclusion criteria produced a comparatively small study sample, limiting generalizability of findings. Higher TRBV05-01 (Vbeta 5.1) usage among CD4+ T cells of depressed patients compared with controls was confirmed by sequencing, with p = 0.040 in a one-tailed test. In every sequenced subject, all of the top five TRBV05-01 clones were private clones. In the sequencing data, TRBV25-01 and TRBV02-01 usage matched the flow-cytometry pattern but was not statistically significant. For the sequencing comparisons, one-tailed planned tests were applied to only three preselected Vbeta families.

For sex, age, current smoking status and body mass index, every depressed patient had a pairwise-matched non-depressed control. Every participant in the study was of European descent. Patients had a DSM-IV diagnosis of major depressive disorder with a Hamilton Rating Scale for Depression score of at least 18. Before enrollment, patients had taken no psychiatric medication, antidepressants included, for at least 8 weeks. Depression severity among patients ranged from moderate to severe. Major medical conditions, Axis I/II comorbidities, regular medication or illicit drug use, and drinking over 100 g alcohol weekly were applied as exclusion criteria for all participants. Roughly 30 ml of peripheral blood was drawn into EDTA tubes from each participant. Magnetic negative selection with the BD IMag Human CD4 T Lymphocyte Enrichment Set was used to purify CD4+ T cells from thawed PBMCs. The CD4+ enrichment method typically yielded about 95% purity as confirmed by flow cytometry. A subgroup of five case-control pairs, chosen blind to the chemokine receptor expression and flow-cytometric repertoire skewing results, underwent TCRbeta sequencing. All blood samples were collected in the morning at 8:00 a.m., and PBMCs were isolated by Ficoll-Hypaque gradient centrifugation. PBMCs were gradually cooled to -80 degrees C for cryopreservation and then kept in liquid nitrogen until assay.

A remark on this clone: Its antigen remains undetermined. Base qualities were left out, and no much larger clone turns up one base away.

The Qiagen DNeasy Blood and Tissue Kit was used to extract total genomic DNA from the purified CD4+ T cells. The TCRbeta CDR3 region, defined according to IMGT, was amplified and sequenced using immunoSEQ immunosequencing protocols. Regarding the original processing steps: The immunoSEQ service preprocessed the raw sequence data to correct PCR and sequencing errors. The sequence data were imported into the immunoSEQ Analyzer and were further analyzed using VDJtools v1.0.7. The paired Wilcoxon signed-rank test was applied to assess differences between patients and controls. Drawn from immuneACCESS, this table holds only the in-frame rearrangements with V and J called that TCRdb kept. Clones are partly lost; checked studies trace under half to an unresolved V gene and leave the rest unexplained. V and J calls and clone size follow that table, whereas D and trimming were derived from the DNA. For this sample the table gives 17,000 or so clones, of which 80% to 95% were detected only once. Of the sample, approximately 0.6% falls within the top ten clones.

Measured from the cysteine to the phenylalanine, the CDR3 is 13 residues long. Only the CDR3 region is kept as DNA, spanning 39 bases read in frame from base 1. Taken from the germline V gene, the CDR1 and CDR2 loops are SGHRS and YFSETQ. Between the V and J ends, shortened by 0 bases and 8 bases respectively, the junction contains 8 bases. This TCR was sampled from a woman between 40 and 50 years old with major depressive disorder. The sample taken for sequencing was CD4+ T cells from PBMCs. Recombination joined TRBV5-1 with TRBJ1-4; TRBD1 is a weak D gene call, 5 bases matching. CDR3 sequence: CASSLAPGEKLFF. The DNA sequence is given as TGCGCCAGCAGCTTGGCCCCAGGGGAAAAACTGTTTTTT.